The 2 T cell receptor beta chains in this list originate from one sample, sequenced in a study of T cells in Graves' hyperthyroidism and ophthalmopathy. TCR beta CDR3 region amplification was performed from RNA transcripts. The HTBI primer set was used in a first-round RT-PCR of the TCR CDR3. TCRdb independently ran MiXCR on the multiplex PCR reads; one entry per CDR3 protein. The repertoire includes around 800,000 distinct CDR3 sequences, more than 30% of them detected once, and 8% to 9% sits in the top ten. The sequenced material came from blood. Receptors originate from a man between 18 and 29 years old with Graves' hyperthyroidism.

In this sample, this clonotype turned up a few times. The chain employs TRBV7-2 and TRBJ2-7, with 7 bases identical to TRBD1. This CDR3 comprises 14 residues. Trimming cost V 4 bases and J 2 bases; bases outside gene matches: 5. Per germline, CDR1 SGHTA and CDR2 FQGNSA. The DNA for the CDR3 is TGTGCCAGCAGCTATCGGCAGGGGGCCTACGAGCAGTACTTC. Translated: CASSYRQGAYEQYF.

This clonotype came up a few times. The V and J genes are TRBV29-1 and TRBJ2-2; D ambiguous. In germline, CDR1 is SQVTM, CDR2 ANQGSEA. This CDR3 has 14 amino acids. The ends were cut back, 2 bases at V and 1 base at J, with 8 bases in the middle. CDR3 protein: CSVELEQNTGELFF. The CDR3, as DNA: TGCAGCGTTGAATTGGAACAGAACACCGGGGAGCTGTTTTTT.